This T cell receptor beta chain was sequenced during a study of cytomegalovirus exposure and HLA in healthy donors. 60 Vbeta and 13 Jbeta primers were used in PCR. Assay: immunoSEQ multiplex PCR; the TCRdb copy retains only in-frame clones and omits some. The top ten hold roughly 3% of the sample, which has approximately 160,000 clones, around 72% seen once. The CDR3 totals 13 residues. The ends were cut back, 1 base at V and 10 bases at J, with 10 bases in the middle. The germline V gene has CDR1 SGHNT and CDR2 YENEEA. The sequenced sample consisted of PBMCs. This receptor was identified in a woman in her forties or fifties in good health and CMV-seropositive. The chain recombines TRBV11-3 with TRBJ2-2; no clear D gene. The CDR3: CASSLVSAAELFF. The CDR3 DNA reads TGTGCCAGCAGCTTAGTGTCGGCGGCGGAGCTGTTTTTT.